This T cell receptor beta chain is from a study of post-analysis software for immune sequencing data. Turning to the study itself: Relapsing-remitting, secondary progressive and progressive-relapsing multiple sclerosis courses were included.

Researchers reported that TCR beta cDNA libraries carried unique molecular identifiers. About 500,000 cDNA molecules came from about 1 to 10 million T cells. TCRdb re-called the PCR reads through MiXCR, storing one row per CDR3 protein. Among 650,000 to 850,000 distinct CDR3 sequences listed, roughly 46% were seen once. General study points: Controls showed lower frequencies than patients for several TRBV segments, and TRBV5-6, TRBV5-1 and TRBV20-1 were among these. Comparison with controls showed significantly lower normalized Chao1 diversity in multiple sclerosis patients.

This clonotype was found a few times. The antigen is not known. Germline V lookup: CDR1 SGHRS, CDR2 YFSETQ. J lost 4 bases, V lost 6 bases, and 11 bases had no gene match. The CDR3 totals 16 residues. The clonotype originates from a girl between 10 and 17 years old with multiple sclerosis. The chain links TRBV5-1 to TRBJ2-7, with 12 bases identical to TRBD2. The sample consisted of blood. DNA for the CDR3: TGCGCCAGCAAGGGGGGGCAGACTAGCGGGAGTTACGAGCAGTACTTC. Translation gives CASKGGQTSGSYEQYF.